This T cell receptor beta chain was sequenced during a study of neurological immune-mediated disorders. 2 million unsorted PBMCs were stored in RNAlater at -80 °C before RNA extraction. As for this clonotype: Antigen specificity is unknown.

Study-wide points: The phylogenetic placement of 18 of 34 multiple sclerosis patients' repertoires in one related-CDR3 cluster constitutes a possible signature.

The cDNA was synthesized by means of template-switch 5'RACE, which was carried out with 10-nucleotide random UMIs. TCRdb called the 5' RACE reads again in MiXCR, with one record for every CDR3 protein. The profile covers tens of thousands of distinct CDR3 sequences, with around 4% appearing a single time and over 5% taken by the ten largest. Germline-derived CDR1 and CDR2 are KGHSH and LQKENI. V was clipped by 0 bases and J by 0 bases; unmatched bases: 6. The CDR3 totals 17 residues. The chain employs TRBV18 and TRBJ2-3, with 7 bases aligning to TRBD1. The source of this sequence is a man aged 55 to 70 with multiple sclerosis. Input material: PBMCs. This CDR3 reads CASSPPQGVTSTDTQYF. CDR3 DNA sequence: TGTGCCAGCTCACCACCGCAGGGGGTTACTAGCACAGATACGCAGTATTTT.